Following are 7 T cell receptor beta chains from one sample sequenced in a study of blood T cell repertoires in COVID-19. Generated by immunoSEQ multiplex PCR, the TCRdb table keeps only in-frame clones and is missing some. The sample carries over 250,000 clones, around 87% recorded once. Input material: PBMCs or T cells enriched from blood (not recorded which). The receptors were gathered from a woman in her twenties or thirties who had recovered from COVID-19.

The chain employs TRBV6-5 and TRBJ1-1, with 7 nucleotides matching TRBD1. CDR3 length: 15 residues. J gave up 3 bases and V 0 bases, and 4 bases lay outside the gene matches. Germline CDR1 reads MNHEY; CDR2 reads SVGAGI. The CDR3: CASSYSGGGHTEAFF. CDR3 DNA: TGTGCCAGCAGTTACTCAGGGGGCGGCCACACTGAAGCTTTCTTT.

CDR3 protein: CASSYGGSYNSPLHF. For the CDR3, the DNA is TGTGCCAGCAGTTACGGAGGTTCCTATAATTCACCCCTCCACTTT. The J gene is TRBJ1-6, the V gene TRBV6-2 or TRBV6-3, with D unclear. The CDR3 is 15 amino acids. V was shortened by 2 bases and J by 1 base, with 6 bases between the two germline ends. Germline assignment: CDR1 MNHEY and CDR2 SVGEGT.

The sample holds one count of this clone. The J gene is TRBJ2-7, the V gene TRBV4-3; weak D call: TRBD1 (6 bases). Germline V gene sequence: CDR1 LGHNA, CDR2 YSLEER. V shed 0 bases and J shed 6 bases, with 15 bases lying between them. There are 15 residues in the CDR3. CDR3 coding DNA: TGCGCCAGCAGCCAAGATTTCATAAGAGGGGGCGAGCAGTACTTC. This gives the protein CASSQDFIRGGEQYF.

The chain has TRBV6-2 or TRBV6-3 and TRBJ2-7; 9 nucleotides align to TRBD2. J was trimmed by 2 bases and V by 5 bases; bases with no gene match: 7. Looked up from germline, CDR1 is MNHEY and CDR2 is SVGEGT. This CDR3 comprises 15 residues. CDR3 amino acids: CASSIAGDATYEQYF. CDR3 sequence (DNA): TGTGCCAGCAGTATAGCGGGGGATGCCACCTACGAGCAGTACTTC.

This clone is a singleton in its sample. The rearrangement links TRBV7-9 to TRBJ2-1, with 8 nucleotides matching TRBD2. This CDR3 is built from 13 residues. Germline values: CDR1 SEHNR, CDR2 FQNEAQ (reference sequence). With V trimmed by 5 bases and J by 8 bases, 5 bases remained unmatched. The CDR3 bases are TGTGCCAGCAGCCCGGGGGGGGCCTATGAGCAGTTCTTC. The encoded protein is CASSPGGAYEQFF.

V usage is TRBV5-8 and J usage is TRBJ1-6; possibly TRBD1 for D (5 bases). The germline V and J ends were trimmed by 0 bases and 9 bases, with 16 bases remaining between them. This CDR3 has 16 residues. Germline loops: CDR1 SGHTS, CDR2 YDEGEE. CDR3 loop: CASSLAGRQLGSPLHF. CDR3 sequence (DNA): TGTGCCAGCAGCTTGGCCGGCAGACAGTTAGGTTCACCCCTCCACTTT.

The V and J genes are TRBV6-6 and TRBJ1-5, with TRBD1 matching 9 bases. V dropped 5 bases and J dropped 0; count of bases not matched to a gene: 8. CDR1 and CDR2 from the germline V gene are MNHNY and SVGAGI (reference sequence). There are 17 residues in the CDR3. CDR3 DNA: TGTGCCAGCAGTCCGGGACAGGGCCCCTATAGCAATCAGCCCCAGCATTTT. Translation: CASSPGQGPYSNQPQHF.